The 14 T cell receptor beta chains reported below all come from one sample, sequenced in a study of T cell responses to AZD1222 COVID-19 vaccine. Measured with immunoSEQ multiplex PCR; TCRdb has only the in-frame clones, and not every one. Among 100,000 to 150,000 clones, 86% were seen once, and the ten largest hold approximately 16%. This material consisted of peripheral blood, taken 28 days after the second AZD1222 dose. All receptors come from an adult who received the AZD1222 COVID-19 vaccine.

V and J are TRBV5-4 and TRBJ2-3; 8 bases are shared with TRBD1. Germline V gives CDR1 SGHNT, CDR2 YYREEE (reference sequence). The ends lost 4 bases at V and 5 bases at J; junction bases unmatched: 9. The CDR3 totals 15 residues. DNA for the CDR3: TGTGCCAGCAGCGCGACAGGGGTGGCGGGAGATACGCAGTATTTT. It is translated as CASSATGVAGDTQYF.

The rearrangement links TRBV7-9 to TRBJ1-3; D is undetermined. The CDR3 runs to 14 residues. CDR1 and CDR2 (germline): SEHNR, FQNEAQ (reference sequence). V shed 0 bases and J shed 4 bases, with 7 bases lying between them. The CDR3 is CASSLAARGNTIYF. For the CDR3, the DNA is TGTGCCAGCAGCTTAGCGGCCCGAGGAAACACCATATATTTT.

The chain has TRBV5-1 and TRBJ1-2; perhaps TRBD1 as D (6 bases). Germline-derived CDR1 and CDR2 are SGHRS and YFSETQ. V lost 2 bases and J 0 bases, leaving 17 bases between the germline ends. This CDR3 spans 17 amino acids. The CDR3 is CASSLGGGGQTNYGYTF. The CDR3 DNA reads TGCGCCAGCAGCTTAGGGGGAGGAGGACAAACTAACTATGGCTACACCTTC.

This rearrangement joins TRBV5-1 to TRBJ1-2; tentative D call: TRBD1 (6 bases). The ends were cut back, 4 bases at V and 6 bases at J, with 10 bases in the middle. This CDR3 contains 12 residues. CDR1 is SGHRS and CDR2 is YFSETQ in the germline V gene. The CDR3 spells CASSPDRHGYTF. The CDR3, as DNA: TGCGCCAGCAGCCCGGACAGACATGGCTACACCTTC.

The chain links TRBV6-5 to TRBJ2-1; TRBD1 is a possible D gene (5 bases). CDR1 MNHEY and CDR2 SVGAGI come from the germline V gene. V shed 4 bases and J shed 9 bases, with 13 bases lying between them. The length of the CDR3 is 13 residues. CDR3 nucleotides: TGTGCCAGCAGTTCGGACATTTACGGTGAGCAGTTCTTC. Protein product: CASSSDIYGEQFF.

This rearrangement joins TRBV4-1 to TRBJ2-4, with 13 nucleotides matching TRBD2. V shed 1 base and J 6 bases; nucleotides not matched to a gene: 9. The germline V gene encodes CDR1 MGHRA and CDR2 YSYEKL. This CDR3 contains 18 residues. The CDR3 sequence is CASSQGTSGRALGNIQYF. CDR3 bases: TGCGCCAGCAGCCAAGGCACTAGCGGGAGGGCCCTCGGAAACATTCAGTACTTC.

J is TRBJ2-2 and V is TRBV7-8; possible D gene TRBD2, 5 bases. The CDR3 runs to 12 residues. Germline V gives CDR1 SGHVS, CDR2 FQNEAQ. Trimming removed 5 bases at V and 9 bases at J, with 10 bases between. This CDR3 is CASSHRLRELFF. The CDR3 DNA sequence: TGTGCCAGCAGCCACCGACTAAGGGAGCTGTTTTTT.

This chain links TRBV27 with TRBJ2-1; TRBD2 might be the D (5 bases). Per the germline V gene, CDR1 is MNHEY and CDR2 is SMNVEV (reference sequence). Trimming removed 9 bases at V and 0 bases at J, with 27 bases between. This CDR3 has 19 residues. CDR3 nucleotides: TGTGCCAGTACCCCCGACGGAAAACCGGGGAGAGCCTCCTACAATGAGCAGTTCTTC. The encoded protein is CASTPDGKPGRASYNEQFF.

The V and J genes are TRBV6-1 and TRBJ1-1; 7 bases agree with TRBD1. This CDR3 region has 16 residues. Germline CDR1 and CDR2: MNHNS and SASEGT. V gave up 3 bases and J gave up 7 bases; unmatched junction bases: 14. Here the CDR3 reads CASSEGFRDSDVEAFF. DNA for the CDR3: TGTGCCAGCAGTGAGGGATTCCGGGACAGTGACGTTGAAGCTTTCTTT.

The chain recombines TRBV29-1 with TRBJ2-2, with TRBD2 identical over 13 bases. Germline CDR1 SQVTM, CDR2 ANQGSEA. This CDR3 spans 16 amino acids. After removal of 6 bases from V and 6 bases from J, the junction contained 10 bases not matched to a gene. For the CDR3, the DNA is TGCAGCGTCAATGGGTGGACTAGCGGGAGTTCCGGGGAGCTGTTTTTT. Its protein product is CSVNGWTSGSSGELFF.

The chain recombines TRBV19 with TRBJ2-7; weak D call: TRBD2 (6 bases). Germline V gene lookup returns CDR1 LNHDA and CDR2 SQIVND (reference sequence). The CDR3 is made up of 12 amino acids. The V end lost 3 bases, the J end lost 5 bases, and 8 bases lay between the germline ends. This chain's CDR3 is CASSIPGDEQYF. The CDR3 DNA reads TGTGCCAGTAGTATCCCGGGAGACGAGCAGTACTTC.

V usage is TRBV7-2 and J usage is TRBJ2-1; 9 bases line up with TRBD2. This CDR3 spans 17 amino acids. V gave up 0 bases and J gave up 1 base; unmatched junction bases: 4. The germline V gene has CDR1 SGHTA and CDR2 FQGNSA. The CDR3: CASSLALAGVSYNEQFF. Here the CDR3 DNA reads TGTGCCAGCAGCTTAGCGTTAGCGGGGGTATCCTACAATGAGCAGTTCTTC.

The sample holds a few counts of this clone. The rearrangement links TRBV19 to TRBJ1-1; TRBD1 matches 8 bases. The CDR3 spans 15 residues. The germline V gene encodes CDR1 LNHDA and CDR2 SQIVND (reference sequence). With V trimmed by 4 bases and J by 5 bases, 9 bases remained unmatched. DNA of the CDR3: TGTGCCAGTAGTAACCAGGGGGCAATGGGGACTGAAGCTTTCTTT. As protein: CASSNQGAMGTEAFF.

The rearrangement joins TRBV7-9 to TRBJ1-1, with a weak D call TRBD1 (5 bases). This CDR3 region has 13 residues. Germline V CDR1 and CDR2: SEHNR, FQNEAQ (reference sequence). The V and J ends lost 3 bases and 5 bases respectively, with 10 bases between them. The CDR3 DNA is TGTGCCAGCAGCTTCGATGGGGGGACTGAAGCTTTCTTT. Translated, it gives CASSFDGGTEAFF.